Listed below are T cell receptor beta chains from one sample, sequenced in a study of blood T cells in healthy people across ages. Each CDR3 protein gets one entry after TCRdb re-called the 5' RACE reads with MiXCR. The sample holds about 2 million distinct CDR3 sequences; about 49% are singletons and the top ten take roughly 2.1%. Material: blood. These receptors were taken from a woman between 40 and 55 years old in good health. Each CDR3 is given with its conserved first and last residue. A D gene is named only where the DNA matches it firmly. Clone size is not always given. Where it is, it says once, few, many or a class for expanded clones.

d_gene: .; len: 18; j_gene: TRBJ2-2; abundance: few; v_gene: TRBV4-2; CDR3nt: TGTGCCAGCAGCCAAGTGGGAAGGGGTTTCGGGAACACCGGGGAGCTGTTTTTT; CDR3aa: CASSQVGRGFGNTGELFF
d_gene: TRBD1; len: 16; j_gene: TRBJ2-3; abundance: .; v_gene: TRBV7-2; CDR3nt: TGTGCCAGCAGCTTCCGGGACAGGGGGTTTCCAGATACGCAGTATTTT; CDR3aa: CASSFRDRGFPDTQYF
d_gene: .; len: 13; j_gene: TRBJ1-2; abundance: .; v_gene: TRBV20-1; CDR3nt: TGCAGTGTCAAGTACGGGGGAACTGGCGGCTACACCTTC; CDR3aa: CSVKYGGTGGYTF
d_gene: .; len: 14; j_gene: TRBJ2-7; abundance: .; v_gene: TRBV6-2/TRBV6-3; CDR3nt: TGTGCCAGCAGTAGGGACGGCCAATCCTACGAGCAGTACTTC; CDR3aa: CASSRDGQSYEQYF
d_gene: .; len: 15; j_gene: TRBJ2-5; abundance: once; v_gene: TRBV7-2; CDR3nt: TGTGCCAGCAGCCCCTCCCCCACCCTACAAGAGACCAAGTACTTC; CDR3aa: CASSPSPTLQETKYF
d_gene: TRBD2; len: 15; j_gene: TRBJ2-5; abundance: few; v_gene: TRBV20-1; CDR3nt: TGCAGTGCTAGACTACTAGCGGTAGAAGCCGAGACCCAGTACTTC; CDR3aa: CSARLLAVEAETQYF
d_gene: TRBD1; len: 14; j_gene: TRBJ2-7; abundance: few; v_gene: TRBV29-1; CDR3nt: TGCAGCTCTCGACAGGGGGAAGGAACCTACGAGCAGTACTTC; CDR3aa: CSSRQGEGTYEQYF
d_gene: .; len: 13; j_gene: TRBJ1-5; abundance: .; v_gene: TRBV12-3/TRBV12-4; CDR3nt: TGTGCCAGCAGAGGTCAAAACGGACAGCCCCAGCATTTT; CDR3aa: CASRGQNGQPQHF
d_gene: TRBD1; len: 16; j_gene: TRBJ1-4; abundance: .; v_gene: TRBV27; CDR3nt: TGTGCCAGCAGTTTATGGGTAGGAAGGGGGCTTGGAAAACTGTTTTTT; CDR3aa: CASSLWVGRGLGKLFF
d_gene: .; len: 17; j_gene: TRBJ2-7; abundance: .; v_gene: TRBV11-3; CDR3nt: TGTGCCAGCAGCTTAGATTTGAACAGGACAGTGTCCTACGAGCAGTACTTC; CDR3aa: CASSLDLNRTVSYEQYF
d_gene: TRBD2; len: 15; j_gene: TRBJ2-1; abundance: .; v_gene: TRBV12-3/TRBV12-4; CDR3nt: TGTGCCAGCAGTTTAAATCCGGGAGGACACAATGAGCAGTTCTTC; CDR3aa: CASSLNPGGHNEQFF
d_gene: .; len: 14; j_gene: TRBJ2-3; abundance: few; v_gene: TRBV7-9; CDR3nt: TGTGCCAGCAGCTTAACCGAGGCGAGGGATACGCAGTATTTT; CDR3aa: CASSLTEARDTQYF
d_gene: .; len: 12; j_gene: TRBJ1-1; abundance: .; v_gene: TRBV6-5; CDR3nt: TGTGCCAGCAGTTACAGGTTGGGTGAAGCTTTCTTT; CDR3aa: CASSYRLGEAFF
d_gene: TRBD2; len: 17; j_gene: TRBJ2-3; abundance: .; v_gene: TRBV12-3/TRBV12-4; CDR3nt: TGTGCCAGCAGTTTAACTGTACGGGGGGGGTTGTCAGATACGCAGTATTTT; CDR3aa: CASSLTVRGGLSDTQYF
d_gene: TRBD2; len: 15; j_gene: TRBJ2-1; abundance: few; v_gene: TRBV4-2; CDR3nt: TGTGCCAGCAGCCACACTAGCGGGGGGGCAAATGAGCAGTTCTTC; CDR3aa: CASSHTSGGANEQFF
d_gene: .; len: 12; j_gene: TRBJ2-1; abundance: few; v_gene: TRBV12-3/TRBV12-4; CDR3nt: TGTGCCAGCAGCTCTACAGTTAATGAGCAGTTCTTC; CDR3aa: CASSSTVNEQFF
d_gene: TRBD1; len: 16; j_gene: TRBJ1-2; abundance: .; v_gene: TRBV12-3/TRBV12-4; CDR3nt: TGTGCCAGCAGTGCGCCACCGGGACAGGACAACTATGGCTACACCTTC; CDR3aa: CASSAPPGQDNYGYTF
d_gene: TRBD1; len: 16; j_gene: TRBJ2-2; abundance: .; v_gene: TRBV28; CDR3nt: TGTGCCAGCAGTCTCCTCGACAGGGGGAACACCGGGGAGCTGTTTTTT; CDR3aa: CASSLLDRGNTGELFF
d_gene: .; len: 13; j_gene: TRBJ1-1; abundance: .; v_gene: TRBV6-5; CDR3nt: TGTGCCAGCAGTGATATGAGGGGGACTGAAGCTTTCTTT; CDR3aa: CASSDMRGTEAFF
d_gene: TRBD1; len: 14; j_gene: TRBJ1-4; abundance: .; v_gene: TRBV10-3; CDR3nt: TGTGCCATCAGAGGGACAGCAACTAATGAAAAACTGTTTTTT; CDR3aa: CAIRGTATNEKLFF
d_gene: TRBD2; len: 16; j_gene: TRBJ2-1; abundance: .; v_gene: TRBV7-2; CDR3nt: TGTGCCAGCAGCCCCAGGACTAGCGGGGGGTCTTTTGAGCAGTTCTTC; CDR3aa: CASSPRTSGGSFEQFF
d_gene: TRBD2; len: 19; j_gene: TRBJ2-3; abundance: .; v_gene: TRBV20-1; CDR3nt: TGCAGTGCTAGAGTCGACGGGGGGGGCCGAGGAGCTAGCACAGATACGCAGTATTTT; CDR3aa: CSARVDGGGRGASTDTQYF
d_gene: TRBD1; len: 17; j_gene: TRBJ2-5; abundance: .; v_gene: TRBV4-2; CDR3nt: TGTGCCAGCAGCCTCGGACAGGGGGCAGGCCGGGAAGAGACCCAGTACTTC; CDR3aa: CASSLGQGAGREETQYF
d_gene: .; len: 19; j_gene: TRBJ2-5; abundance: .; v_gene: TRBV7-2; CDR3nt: TGTGCCAGCAGCTTAAGGGTCGGTCTCCGGGATCCCGTCAAAGAGACCCAGTACTTC; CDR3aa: CASSLRVGLRDPVKETQYF
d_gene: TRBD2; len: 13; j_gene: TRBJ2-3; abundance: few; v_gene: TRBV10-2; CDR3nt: TGCGCCAGCAACCTAGCGGGGGCGGATACGCAGTATTTT; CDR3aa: CASNLAGADTQYF
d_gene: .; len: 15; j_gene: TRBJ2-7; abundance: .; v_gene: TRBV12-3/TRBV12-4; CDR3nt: TGTGCCAGCAGTTTAGGGGATAGAGGGGTCTACGAGCAGTACTTC; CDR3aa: CASSLGDRGVYEQYF
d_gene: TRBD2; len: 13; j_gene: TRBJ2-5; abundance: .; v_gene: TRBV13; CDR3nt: TGTGCCAGCAGCGCGGGACTAGCGGCCCCCCAGTACTTC; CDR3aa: CASSAGLAAPQYF
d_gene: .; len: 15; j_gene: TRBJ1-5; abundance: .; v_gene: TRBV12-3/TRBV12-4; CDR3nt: TGTGCCAGCAGTTTTGAGGCAGGATACAATCAGCCCCAGCATTTT; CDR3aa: CASSFEAGYNQPQHF
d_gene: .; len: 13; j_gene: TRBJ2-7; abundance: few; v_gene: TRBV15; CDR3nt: TGTGCCACCAGCAGAGTCCAGGGTTCGGAGCAGTACTTC; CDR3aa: CATSRVQGSEQYF
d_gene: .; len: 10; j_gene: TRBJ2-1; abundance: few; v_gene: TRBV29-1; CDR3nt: TGCAGCTCTGGTGGGCATGAGCAGTTCTTC; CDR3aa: CSSGGHEQFF
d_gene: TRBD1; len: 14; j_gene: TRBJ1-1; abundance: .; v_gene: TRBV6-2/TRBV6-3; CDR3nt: TGTGCCAGCAGTTACGAAGACAGGGAGTTGGGAGCTTTCTTT; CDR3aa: CASSYEDRELGAFF
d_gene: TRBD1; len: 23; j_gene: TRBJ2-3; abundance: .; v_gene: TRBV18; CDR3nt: TGTGCCAGCTCACCATACCAGACAGGGGGCATGGTCAGTGTCCCCCCTTCGGGGAATACGCAGTATTTT; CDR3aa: CASSPYQTGGMVSVPPSGNTQYF
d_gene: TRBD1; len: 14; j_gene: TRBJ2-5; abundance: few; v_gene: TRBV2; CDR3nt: TGTGCCAGCAGAGCTCGACAGGGGCGCGAGACCCAGTACTTC; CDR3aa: CASRARQGRETQYF
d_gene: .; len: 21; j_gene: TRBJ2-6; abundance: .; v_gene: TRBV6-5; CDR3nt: TGTGCCAGCAGTTCCTTCGGCCGTGGGGGCGGGGCCGTCTCTGGGGCCAACGTCCTGACTTTC; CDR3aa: CASSSFGRGGGAVSGANVLTF
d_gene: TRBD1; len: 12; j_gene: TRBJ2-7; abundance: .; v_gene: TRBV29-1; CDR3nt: TGCAGCGTTGGGACAGGGTGGGCCGAGCAGTACTTC; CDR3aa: CSVGTGWAEQYF
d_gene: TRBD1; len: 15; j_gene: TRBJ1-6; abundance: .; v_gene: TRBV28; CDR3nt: TGTGCCAGCAGTCACCCACGGGACAGTTATTTATCCCTCCACTTT; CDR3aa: CASSHPRDSYLSLHF
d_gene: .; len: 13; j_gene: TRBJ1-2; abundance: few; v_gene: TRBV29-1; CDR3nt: TGCAGCGTTGAAGGGGGGACATCCAACGGCTACACCTTC; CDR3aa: CSVEGGTSNGYTF
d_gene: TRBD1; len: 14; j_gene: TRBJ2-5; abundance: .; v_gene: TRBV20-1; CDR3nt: TGCAGTGCTCACCGGGACAGAAATCAAGAGACCCAGTACTTC; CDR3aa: CSAHRDRNQETQYF
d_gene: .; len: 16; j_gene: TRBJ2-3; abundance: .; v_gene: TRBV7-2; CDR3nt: TGTGCCAGCAGCTCGGGGAGGCCGGGGTCTGGGGATACGCAGTATTTT; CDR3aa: CASSSGRPGSGDTQYF
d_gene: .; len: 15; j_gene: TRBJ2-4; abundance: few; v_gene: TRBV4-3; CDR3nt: TGCGCCAGCAGCCAAGAAGGCGCAGGGCAAAACATTCAGTACTTC; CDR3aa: CASSQEGAGQNIQYF
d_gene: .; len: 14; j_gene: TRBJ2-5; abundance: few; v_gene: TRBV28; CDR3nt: TGTGCCAGCAGTTCCGGGGGGCGCGAAGAGACCCAGTACTTC; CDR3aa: CASSSGGREETQYF
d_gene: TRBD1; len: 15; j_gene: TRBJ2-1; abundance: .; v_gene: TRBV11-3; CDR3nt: TGTGCCAGCAGCTTAGAGGGGACAGCCTACAATGAGCAGTTCTTC; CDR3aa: CASSLEGTAYNEQFF
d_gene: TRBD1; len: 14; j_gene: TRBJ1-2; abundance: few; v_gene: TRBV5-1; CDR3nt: TGCGCCAGCAGCTCCGGGACAGGCAGTGGGGGCTACACCTTC; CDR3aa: CASSSGTGSGGYTF
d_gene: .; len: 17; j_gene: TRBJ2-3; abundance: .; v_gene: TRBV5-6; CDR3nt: TGTGCCAGCAGCTTGGTGTCCCGCAGGGTGAGGGATAATACGCAGTATTTT; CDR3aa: CASSLVSRRVRDNTQYF
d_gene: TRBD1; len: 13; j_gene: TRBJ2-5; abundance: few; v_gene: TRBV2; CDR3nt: TGTGCCAGCAGAGAGACAGGGTTAGAGACCCAGTACTTC; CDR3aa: CASRETGLETQYF
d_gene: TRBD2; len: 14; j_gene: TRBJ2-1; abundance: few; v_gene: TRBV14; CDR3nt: TGTGCCAGCAGCATTCGGGCGGGGGGAGATGAGCAGTTCTTC; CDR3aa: CASSIRAGGDEQFF
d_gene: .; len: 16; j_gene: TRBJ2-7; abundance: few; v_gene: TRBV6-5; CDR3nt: TGTGCCACCCGAACCGGAGGGCAGGGGGGCTCCTACGAGCAGTACTTC; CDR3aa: CATRTGGQGGSYEQYF
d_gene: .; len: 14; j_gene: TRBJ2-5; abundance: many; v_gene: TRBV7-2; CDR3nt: TGTGCCAGCAGCAAACTAGGATCCCAAGAGACCCAGTACTTC; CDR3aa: CASSKLGSQETQYF
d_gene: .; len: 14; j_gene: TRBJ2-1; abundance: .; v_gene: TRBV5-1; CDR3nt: TGCGCCAGCAGCTTACGACCGGTGGGGGAGACCCAGTTCTTC; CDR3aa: CASSLRPVGETQFF
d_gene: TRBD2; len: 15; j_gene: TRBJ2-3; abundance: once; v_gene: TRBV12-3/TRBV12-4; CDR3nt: TGTGCCAGCAGTGTTAGCGGGGGGGCCGGGAATACGCAGTATTTT; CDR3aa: CASSVSGGAGNTQYF
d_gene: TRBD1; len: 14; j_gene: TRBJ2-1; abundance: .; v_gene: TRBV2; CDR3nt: TGTGCCAGCAAAACCGGGACAGAATACAATGAGCAGTTCTTC; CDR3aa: CASKTGTEYNEQFF
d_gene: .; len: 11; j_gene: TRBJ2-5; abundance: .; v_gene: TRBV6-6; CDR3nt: TGTGCCAGCAGTTACGAGGGCCCGCGGTACTTC; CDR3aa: CASSYEGPRYF
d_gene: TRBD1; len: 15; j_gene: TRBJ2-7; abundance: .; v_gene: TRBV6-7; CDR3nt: TGTGCCAGCAGCCGAGGGACAGGCTTATCCTACGAGCAGTACTTC; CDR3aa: CASSRGTGLSYEQYF
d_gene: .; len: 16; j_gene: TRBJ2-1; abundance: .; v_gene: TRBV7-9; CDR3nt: TGTGCCAGCAGCTTAGATGAGGGGATTGGCTACAATGAGCAGTTCTTC; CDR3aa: CASSLDEGIGYNEQFF
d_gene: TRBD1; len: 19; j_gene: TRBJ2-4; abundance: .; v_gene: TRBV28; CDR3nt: TGTGCCAGCAGGCATCATAACCCGGGACAGGGTTTGTGGAAAAACATTCAGTACTTC; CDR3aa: CASRHHNPGQGLWKNIQYF
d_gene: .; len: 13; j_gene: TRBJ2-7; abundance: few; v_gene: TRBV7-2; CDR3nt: TGTGCCAGCAGACAGGGTTTTGTCGACGAGCAGTACTTC; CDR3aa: CASRQGFVDEQYF
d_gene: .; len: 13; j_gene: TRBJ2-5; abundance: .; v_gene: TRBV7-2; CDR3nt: TGTGCCAACAGCTTTTCCAACTTCCATGAGCAGTACTTC; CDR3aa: CANSFSNFHEQYF